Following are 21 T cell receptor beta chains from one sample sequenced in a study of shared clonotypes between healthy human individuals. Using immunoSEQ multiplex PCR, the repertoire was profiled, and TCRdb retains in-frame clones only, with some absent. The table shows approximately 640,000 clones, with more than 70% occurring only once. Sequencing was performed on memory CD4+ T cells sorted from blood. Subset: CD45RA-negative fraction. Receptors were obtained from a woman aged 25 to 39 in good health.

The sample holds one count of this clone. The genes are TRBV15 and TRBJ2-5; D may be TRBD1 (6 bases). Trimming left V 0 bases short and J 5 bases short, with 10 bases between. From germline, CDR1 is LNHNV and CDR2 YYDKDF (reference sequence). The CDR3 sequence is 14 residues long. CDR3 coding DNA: TGTGCCACCAGCAGAGATGCAGGGGCCGAGACCCAGTACTTC. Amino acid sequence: CATSRDAGAETQYF.

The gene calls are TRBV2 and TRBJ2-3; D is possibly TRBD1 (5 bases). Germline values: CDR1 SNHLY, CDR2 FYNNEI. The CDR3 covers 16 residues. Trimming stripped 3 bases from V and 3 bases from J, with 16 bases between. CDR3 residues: CASSDQGVGRTDTQYF. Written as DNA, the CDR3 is TGTGCCAGCAGTGACCAAGGGGTGGGGCGGACAGATACGCAGTATTTT.

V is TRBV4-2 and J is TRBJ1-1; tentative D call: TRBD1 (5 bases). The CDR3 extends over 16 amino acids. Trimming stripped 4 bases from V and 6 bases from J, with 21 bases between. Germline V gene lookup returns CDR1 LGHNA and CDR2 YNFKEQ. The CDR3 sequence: CASSLKISEGLAEAFF. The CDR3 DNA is TGTGCCAGCAGCCTCAAGATCTCTGAGGGGCTCGCTGAAGCTTTCTTT.

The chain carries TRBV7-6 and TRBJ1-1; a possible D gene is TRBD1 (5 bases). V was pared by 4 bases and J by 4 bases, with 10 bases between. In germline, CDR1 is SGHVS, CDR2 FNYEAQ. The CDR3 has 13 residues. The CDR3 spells CASSSGGGTEAFF. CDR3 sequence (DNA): TGTGCCAGCAGCTCCGGGGGGGGCACTGAAGCTTTCTTT.

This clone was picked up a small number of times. DNA of the CDR3: TGTGCCTGGAGTGTAGTCCACCAGTCTTTCGTAAACACTGAAGCTTTCTTT. Protein sequence: CAWSVVHQSFVNTEAFF. This sequence joins TRBV30 and TRBJ1-1; D gene ambiguous. The CDR3 consists of 17 residues. Trimming took 0 bases from V and 2 from J, leaving 19 bases between them. Per the germline V gene, CDR1 is GTSNPN and CDR2 is SVGIG (reference sequence).

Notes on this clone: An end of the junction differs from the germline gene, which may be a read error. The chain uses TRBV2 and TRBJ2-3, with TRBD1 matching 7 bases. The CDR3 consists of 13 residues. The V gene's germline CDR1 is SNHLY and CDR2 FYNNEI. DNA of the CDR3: TGTGCCAGCAGTAAAGGGGGCACAGGTACGCAGTATTTT. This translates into CASSKGGTGTQYF. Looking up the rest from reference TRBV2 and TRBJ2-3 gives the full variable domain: EPEVTQTPSHQVTQMGQEVILRCVPISNHLYFYWYRQILGQKVEFLVSFYNNEISEKSEIFDDQFSVERPDGSNFTLKIRSTKLEDSAMYFCASSKGGTGTQYFGPGTRLTVL.

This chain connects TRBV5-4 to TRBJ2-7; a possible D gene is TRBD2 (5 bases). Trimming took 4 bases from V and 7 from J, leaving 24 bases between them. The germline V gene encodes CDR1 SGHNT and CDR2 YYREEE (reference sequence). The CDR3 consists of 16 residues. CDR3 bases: TGTGCCAGCAGCCTGGGTGTCCCGGGAACTCCGGGTGAGCAGTACTTC. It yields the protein CASSLGVPGTPGEQYF.

DNA of the CDR3: TGTGCCAGCAGTGTCGTGGTGGTCAATGAGCAGTTCTTC. This gives the protein CASSVVVVNEQFF. The chain carries TRBV28 and TRBJ2-1, with unresolved D. The CDR3 is 13 amino acids. In germline, CDR1 is MDHEN, CDR2 SYDVKM. V was cut by 5 bases and J by 6 bases, with 11 bases left in between.

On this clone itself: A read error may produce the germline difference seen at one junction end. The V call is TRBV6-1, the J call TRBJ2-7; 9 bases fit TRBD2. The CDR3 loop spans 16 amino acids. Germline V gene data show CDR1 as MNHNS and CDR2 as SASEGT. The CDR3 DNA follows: TGTGCCAGCAGTGAAGCGCGTAGCGGGAGAGATTACGGGCAGTACTTC. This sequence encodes CASSEARSGRDYGQYF.

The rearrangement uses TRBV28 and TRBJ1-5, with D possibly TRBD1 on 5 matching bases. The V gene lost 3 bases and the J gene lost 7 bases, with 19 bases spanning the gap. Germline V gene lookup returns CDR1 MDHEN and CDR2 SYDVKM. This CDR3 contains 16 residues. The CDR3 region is CASSFWDLSSGQPQHF. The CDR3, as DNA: TGTGCCAGCAGTTTTTGGGACTTAAGTTCAGGACAGCCCCAGCATTTT.

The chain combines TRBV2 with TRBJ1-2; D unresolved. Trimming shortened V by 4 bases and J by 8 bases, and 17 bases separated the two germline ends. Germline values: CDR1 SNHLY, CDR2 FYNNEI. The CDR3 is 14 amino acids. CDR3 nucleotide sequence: TGTGCCAGCAGTGTGGCAGACTATGACAAAGGCTACACCTTC. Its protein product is CASSVADYDKGYTF.

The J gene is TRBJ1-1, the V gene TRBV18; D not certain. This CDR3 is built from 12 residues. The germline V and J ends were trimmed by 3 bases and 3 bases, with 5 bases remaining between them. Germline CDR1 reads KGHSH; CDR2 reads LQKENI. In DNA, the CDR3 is TGTGCCAGCTCACCGAGAGACACTGAAGCTTTCTTT. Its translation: CASSPRDTEAFF.

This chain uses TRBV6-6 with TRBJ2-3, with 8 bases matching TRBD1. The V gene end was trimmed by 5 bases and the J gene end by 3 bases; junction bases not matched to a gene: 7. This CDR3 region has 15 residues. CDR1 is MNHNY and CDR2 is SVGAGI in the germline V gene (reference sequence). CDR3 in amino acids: CASSPRTGLTDTQYF. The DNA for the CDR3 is TGTGCCAGCAGTCCCAGGACAGGGCTAACAGATACGCAGTATTTT.

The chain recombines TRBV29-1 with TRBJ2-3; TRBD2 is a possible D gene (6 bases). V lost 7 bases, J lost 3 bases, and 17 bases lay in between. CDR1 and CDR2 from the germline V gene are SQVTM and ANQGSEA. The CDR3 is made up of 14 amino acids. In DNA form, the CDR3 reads TGCAGCGACGGGGGTCTGGGCGGGACAGATACGCAGTATTTT. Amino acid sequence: CSDGGLGGTDTQYF.

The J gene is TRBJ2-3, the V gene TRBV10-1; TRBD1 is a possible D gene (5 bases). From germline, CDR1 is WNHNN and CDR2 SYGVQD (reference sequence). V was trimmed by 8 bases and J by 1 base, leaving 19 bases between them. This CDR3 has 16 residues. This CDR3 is CASSKGQARGTDTQYF. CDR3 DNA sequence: TGCGCCAGCTCTAAGGGGCAGGCCCGAGGCACAGATACGCAGTATTTT.

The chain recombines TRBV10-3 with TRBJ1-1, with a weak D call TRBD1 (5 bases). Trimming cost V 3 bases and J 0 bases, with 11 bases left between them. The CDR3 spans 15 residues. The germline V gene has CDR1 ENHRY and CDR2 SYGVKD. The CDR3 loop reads CAISDPGVLNTEAFF. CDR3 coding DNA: TGTGCCATCAGTGACCCGGGGGTTCTGAACACTGAAGCTTTCTTT.

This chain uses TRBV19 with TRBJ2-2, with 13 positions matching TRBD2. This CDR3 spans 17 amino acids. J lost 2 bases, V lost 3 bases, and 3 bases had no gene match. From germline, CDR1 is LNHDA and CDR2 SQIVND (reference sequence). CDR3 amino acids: CASSIGLAGVNTGELFF. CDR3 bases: TGTGCCAGTAGTATCGGACTAGCGGGAGTAAACACCGGGGAGCTGTTTTTT.

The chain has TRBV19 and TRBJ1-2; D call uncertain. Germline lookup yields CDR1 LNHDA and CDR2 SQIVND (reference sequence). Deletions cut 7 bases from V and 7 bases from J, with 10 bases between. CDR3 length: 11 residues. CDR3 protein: CASTSPSGYTF. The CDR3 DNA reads TGTGCCAGTACCTCCCCCTCTGGCTACACCTTC.

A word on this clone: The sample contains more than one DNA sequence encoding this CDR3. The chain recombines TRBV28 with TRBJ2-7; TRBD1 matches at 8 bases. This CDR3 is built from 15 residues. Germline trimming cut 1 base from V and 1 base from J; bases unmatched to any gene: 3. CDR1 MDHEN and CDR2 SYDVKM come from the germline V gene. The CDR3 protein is CASSLSGTGSYEQYF. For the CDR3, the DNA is TGTGCCAGCAGTTTATCCGGGACAGGATCCTACGAGCAGTACTTC.

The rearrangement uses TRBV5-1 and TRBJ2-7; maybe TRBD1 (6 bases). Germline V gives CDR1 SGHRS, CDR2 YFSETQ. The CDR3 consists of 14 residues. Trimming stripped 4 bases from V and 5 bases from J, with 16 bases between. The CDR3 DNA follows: TGCGCCAGCAGCGTTACAGGGTGGGAAGACGAGCAGTACTTC. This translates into CASSVTGWEDEQYF.

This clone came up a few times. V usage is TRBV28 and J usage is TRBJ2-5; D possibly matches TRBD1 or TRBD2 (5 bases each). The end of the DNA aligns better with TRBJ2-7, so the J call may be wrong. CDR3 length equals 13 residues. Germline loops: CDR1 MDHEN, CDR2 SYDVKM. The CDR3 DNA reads TGTGCCAGCAGCGGGACGCCATTTTACGAGCAGTACTTC. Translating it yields CASSGTPFYEQYF.